This TCR beta chain emerged from a study of blood T cell repertoires in COVID-19 (TCRdb year 2020). Broadly, across the study: The collaborator samples originated in the United States, Italy and Spain and spanned the acute and convalescent phases of COVID-19. The material from the prospective study consisted of cDNA or gDNA derived from T cells, B-cell-depleted T cells, or PBMCs. Deeply sampled blood TCRbeta repertoires from subjects exposed to, actively infected with, or recovered from COVID-19 were included in the dataset. The repertoires were released in a freely available public database intended as a resource for research on the immune response to SARS-CoV-2. The samples were drawn from two sources: the first 160 participants of the ongoing ImmuneRACE study, and fewer than 1,500 subjects contributed by 6 global collaborators. Nearly every sample came with metadata listing a de-identified subject ID, COVID-19 status, age in years and sex. Where HLA class I and class II types were available, the types were taken from metadata supplied by the sample provider, not from assay-based typing.

Trimming accounts for 7 bases at V and 3 bases at J, while the number of junction bases matched to no gene is 4. Counted from cysteine to phenylalanine, this CDR3 has 12 amino acids. The sequence is cut down to CDR3 DNA, 36 bases in frame from base 1. CDR1 and CDR2 (GTSNPN, SVGIG) derive from the germline V gene (reference sequence). Points the paper makes about the study in general: Clinical and demographic metadata were provided uncurated, with the amount varying by source and participant.

In Seattle, one collaborating source enrolled patients while the infection was active and tracked those patients longitudinally over the course of disease. Whole blood was collected in K2EDTA tubes by collaborating institutions according to the institutions' own protocols. For TCRbeta analysis, collaborator samples were shipped as frozen whole blood, as isolated PBMCs, or as DNA extracted from either sample type. TCRbeta CDR3 regions were amplified from genomic DNA by means of the immunoSEQ Assay, a bias-controlled multiplex PCR. Per the original workflow: Within the assay, amplification of reference gene primers was used to estimate how many nucleated cells each sample contained. To quantify the absolute abundance of each unique TCRbeta CDR3 rearrangement, sequence reads were collapsed and filtered. For each sample, productive Simpson clonality was calculated as the square root of Simpson's diversity index across productive rearrangements. The clones in this table, taken by TCRdb from immuneACCESS, are in-frame only. Not every clone is retained; where verified, under half of the shortfall comes from an unresolved V gene, and the cause of the rest is unknown. The D gene and trimming were derived from the DNA, and the V and J assignments and clone size from that table. For this sample the table gives around 76,000 clones, of which around 83% were detected only once. Jointly, the top ten make up less than 8% of the sample.

Of note for this clone: Its antigen remains unidentified. No per-base quality is available; no much larger clone lies one base away.

Sequenced sample: peripheral blood. The clonotype comes from a man aged 30 to 39 with COVID-19, enrolled during active disease. In this chain, TRBV30 is recombined with TRBJ1-2, and TRBD1 aligns with 8 junction nucleotides. The CDR3 protein sequence reads: CALDRADYGYTF. The DNA reads as follows: TGTGCCTTGGACAGGGCGGACTATGGCTACACCTTC.